Each of the 17 T cell receptor beta chains below was sequenced from the same sample in a study of cytomegalovirus exposure and HLA in healthy donors. The PCR was carried out with 60 Vbeta primers and 13 Jbeta primers. Generated by immunoSEQ multiplex PCR, the TCRdb table keeps only in-frame clones and is missing some. The sample records 120,000 to 150,000 clones, approximately 57% being singletons. Sequences were obtained from PBMCs. These receptors were taken from a male donor in good health and CMV-seronegative.

The chain is built from TRBV6-5 and TRBJ1-2; 7 positions agree with TRBD1. The germline gives CDR1 MNHEY, CDR2 SVGAGI. CDR3 size: 15 residues. The V segment lost 10 bases and the J segment 0 bases; nucleotides outside the gene matches: 11. In nucleotides, the CDR3 is TGTGCCACTATCCCCCGGACAGGACCTAACTATGGCTACACCTTC. It translates to CATIPRTGPNYGYTF.

The rearrangement joins TRBV18 to TRBJ1-6; 7 positions agree with TRBD1. The CDR3 has 15 amino acids. V trimming: 7 bases; J trimming: 7 bases; junction bases outside the gene matches: 10. CDR1 and CDR2 from the germline V gene are KGHSH and LQKENI. In nucleotides, the CDR3 is TGTGCCAGCTGCACACCAGACAGGGACAATTCACCCCTCCACTTT. It encodes CASCTPDRDNSPLHF.

This clone was counted once. The CDR3 here is CSVALGGPQETQYF. CDR3 in DNA: TGCAGCGTAGCCTTAGGGGGACCTCAAGAGACCCAGTACTTC. The rearrangement links TRBV29-1 to TRBJ2-5; perhaps TRBD1 as D (6 bases). CDR3 size: 14 residues. Germline V gives CDR1 SQVTM, CDR2 ANQGSEA. Trimming pared 6 bases from V and 2 bases from J, leaving 16 bases between. Full variable domain (rest looked up from reference TRBV29-1 and TRBJ2-5): SAVISQKPSRDICQRGTSLTIQCQVDSQVTMMFWYRQQPGQSLTLIATANQGSEATYESGFVIDKFPISRPNLTFSTLTVSNMSPEDSSIYLCSVALGGPQETQYFGPGTRLLVL.

The rearrangement joins TRBV5-6 to TRBJ1-2; 10 bases map to TRBD1. The germline gives CDR1 SGHDT, CDR2 YYEEEE. J was trimmed by 7 bases and V by 1 base; bases with no gene match: 7. The CDR3 consists of 15 residues. The CDR3 DNA reads as TGTGCCAGCAGCTTGATCGGAGACAGGGGGCTTGGCTACACCTTC. Protein: CASSLIGDRGLGYTF. Complete variable domain (other parts from reference TRBV5-6 and TRBJ1-2): DAGVTQSPTHLIKTRGQQVTLRCSPKSGHDTVSWYQQALGQGPQFIFQYYEEEERQRGNFPDRFSGHQFPNYSSELNVNALLLGDSALYLCASSLIGDRGLGYTFGSGTRLTVV.

The chain joins TRBV6-4 to TRBJ1-5, with TRBD1 as a possible D gene (6 bases). This CDR3 contains 15 residues. Germline CDR1 reads MRHNA; CDR2 reads SNTAGT. V gave up 6 bases and J gave up 5 bases, with 17 bases separating them. The CDR3 DNA follows: TGTGCCAGCAGATCGAGGCAGGGGTGCGATCAGCCCCAGCATTTT. Protein product: CASRSRQGCDQPQHF.

J is TRBJ2-3 and V is TRBV15; 10 bases line up with TRBD2. The CDR3 covers 16 residues. Germline trimming cut 1 base from V and 6 bases from J; bases unmatched to any gene: 7. Germline V lookup: CDR1 LNHNV, CDR2 YYDKDF (reference sequence). The CDR3 nucleotides read TGTGCCACCAGCAGAGGAGCGGGGGGGAGCAGGGATACGCAGTATTTT. Amino acids: CATSRGAGGSRDTQYF.

The gene calls are TRBV5-4 and TRBJ1-2; D may be TRBD1 (6 bases). Germline V gene lookup returns CDR1 SGHNT and CDR2 YYREEE (reference sequence). V gave up 4 bases and J gave up 4 bases, with 14 bases separating them. This CDR3 is 14 amino acids long. The CDR3 DNA follows: TGTGCCAGCAGCCAAGCCGGGACACCCTATGGCTACACCTTC. Its protein is CASSQAGTPYGYTF.

J is TRBJ2-1 and V is TRBV12-5; TRBD1 matches 9 bases. Germline V gene sequence: CDR1 LGHNT, CDR2 FRNRAP. The CDR3 contains 12 residues. Trimming removed 5 bases from V and 10 bases from J; junction bases left unmatched: 3. The CDR3 protein is CASGVGQGEQFF. The CDR3, as DNA: TGTGCTAGTGGTGTCGGACAGGGGGAGCAGTTCTTC.

In DNA form, the CDR3 reads TGCAGCGTTCTCTCCGACAGGGGCTCGTACGAGCAGTACTTC. Protein: CSVLSDRGSYEQYF. The chain couples TRBV29-1 to TRBJ2-7, with 8 bases fitting TRBD1. Germline trimming cut 5 bases from V and 4 bases from J; bases unmatched to any gene: 10. The CDR3 covers 14 residues. Germline lookup yields CDR1 SQVTM and CDR2 ANQGSEA.

The chain combines TRBV7-3 with TRBJ2-5, with 11 bases that match TRBD1. Losses at the gene ends were 5 bases for V and 3 bases for J; bases not matched to a gene: 8. Looked up from germline, CDR1 is SGHTA and CDR2 is FQGTGA. This CDR3 region has 16 residues. As DNA, the CDR3 is TGTGCCAGCAGCCCAACCGGGACAGGGGGAGAAGAGACCCAGTACTTC. Its translation is CASSPTGTGGEETQYF.

In this sample, this clone turned up a few times. The chain employs TRBV23-1 and TRBJ2-7; no clear D gene. TRBV23-1 is reported as an ORF; its role is uncertain. The CDR3 covers 12 residues. Trimming shortened V by 4 bases and J by 0 bases, and 4 bases separated the two germline ends. This chain's CDR3 is CASSRDSYEQYF. CDR3 nucleotide sequence: TGCGCCAGCAGTCGCGACTCCTACGAGCAGTACTTC.

A few counts support this clone. V is TRBV6-1 and J is TRBJ1-1; D gene ambiguous. V was trimmed by 8 bases and J by 1 base, leaving 8 bases between them. There are 12 residues in the CDR3. Germline CDR1 is MNHNS and CDR2 is SASEGT. CDR3 nucleotides: TGTGCCAGCTCTTCCTGGAACACTGAAGCTTTCTTT. Encoded protein: CASSSWNTEAFF.

This chain links TRBV6-5 with TRBJ2-6; D remains ambiguous. Germline V gene lookup returns CDR1 MNHEY and CDR2 SVGAGI. V was clipped by 7 bases and J by 2 bases, with 9 bases between them. This CDR3 comprises 14 residues. In DNA form, the CDR3 reads TGTGCCAGCAATTATGACACTGGGGCCAACGTCCTGACTTTC. Its protein product is CASNYDTGANVLTF.

The genes are TRBV9 and TRBJ2-1; TRBD2 agrees at 9 bases. Looked up from germline, CDR1 is SGDLS and CDR2 is YYNGEE. The CDR3 totals 16 residues. J was trimmed by 6 bases and V by 0 bases; bases with no gene match: 7. The CDR3: CASSVVQRGATNEQFF. The CDR3 DNA follows: TGTGCCAGCAGCGTAGTTCAGCGGGGGGCCACCAATGAGCAGTTCTTC.

This chain uses TRBV19 with TRBJ1-4; a possible D gene is TRBD1 (5 bases). CDR3 length: 15 residues. Germline V gene lookup returns CDR1 LNHDA and CDR2 SQIVND (reference sequence). V was clipped by 9 bases and J by 6 bases, with 20 bases between them. The CDR3 region is CASRESRGRDEKLFF. CDR3 in DNA: TGTGCCAGCCGGGAGTCGAGGGGACGGGATGAAAAACTGTTTTTT.

The chain uses TRBV7-6 and TRBJ2-5; possibly TRBD2 for D (6 bases). Germline V lookup: CDR1 SGHVS, CDR2 FNYEAQ. Trimming stripped 4 bases from V and 10 bases from J, with 13 bases between. The length of the CDR3 is 12 residues. CDR3: CASSSEGPGQYF. For the CDR3, the DNA is TGTGCCAGCAGCTCGGAGGGCCCGGGCCAGTACTTC.

J is TRBJ2-2 and V is TRBV10-3, with TRBD1 matching over 7 bases. V dropped 0 bases and J dropped 0; count of bases not matched to a gene: 10. The germline gives CDR1 ENHRY, CDR2 SYGVKD. CDR3 size: 19 residues. CDR3 residues: CAISESGTVHHSNTGELFF. The CDR3 DNA sequence: TGTGCCATCAGTGAGTCAGGGACAGTCCATCATTCGAACACCGGGGAGCTGTTTTTT.